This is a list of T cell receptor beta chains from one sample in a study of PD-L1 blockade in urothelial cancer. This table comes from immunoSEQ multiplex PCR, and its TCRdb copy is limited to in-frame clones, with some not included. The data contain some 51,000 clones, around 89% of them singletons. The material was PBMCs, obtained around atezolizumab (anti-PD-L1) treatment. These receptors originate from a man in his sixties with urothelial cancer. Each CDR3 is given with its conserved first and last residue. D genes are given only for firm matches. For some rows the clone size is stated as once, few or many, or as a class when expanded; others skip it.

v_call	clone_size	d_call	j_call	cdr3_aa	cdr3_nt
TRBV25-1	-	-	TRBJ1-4	CASSDPATNEKLFF	TGTGCCAGCAGTGATCCCGCGACTAATGAAAAACTGTTTTTT
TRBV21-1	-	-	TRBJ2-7	CASNLRTGQFYEQYF	TGTGCCAGCAATCTTCGGACAGGGCAATTCTACGAGCAGTACTTC
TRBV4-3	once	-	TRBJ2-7	CASSQDGRGEQYF	TGCGCCAGCAGCCAAGATGGACGGGGCGAGCAGTACTTC
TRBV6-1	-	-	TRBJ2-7	CASRPGGRLEVEKYF	TGTGCCAGCCGCCCCGGGGGTCGTCTAGAGGTTGAAAAGTACTTC
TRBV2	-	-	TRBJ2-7	CASGGAAYEQYF	TGTGCCAGCGGGGGGGCCGCCTACGAGCAGTACTTC
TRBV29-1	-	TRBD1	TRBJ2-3	CSVEARDSYTDTQYF	TGCAGCGTTGAGGCCCGGGACAGCTACACAGATACGCAGTATTTT
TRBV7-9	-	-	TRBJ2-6	CASSLAHRAPGANVLTF	TGTGCCAGCAGCTTAGCGCACAGGGCCCCTGGGGCCAACGTCCTGACTTTC
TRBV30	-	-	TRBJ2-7	CAWSVNRVYEQYF	TGTGCCTGGAGTGTAAATCGGGTCTACGAGCAGTACTTC
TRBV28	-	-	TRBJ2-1	CASIGASLLVNEQFF	TGTGCCAGTATAGGGGCTTCCCTTCTTGTCAATGAGCAGTTCTTC
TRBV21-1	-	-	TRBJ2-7	CASSKKGQGDYEQYF	TGTGCCAGCAGCAAAAAAGGTCAGGGCGACTACGAGCAGTACTTC
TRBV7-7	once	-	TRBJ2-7	CASTRGLPGYEQYF	TGTGCCAGCACCAGAGGGTTGCCGGGCTACGAGCAGTACTTC
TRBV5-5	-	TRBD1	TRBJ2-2	CASSGGQIGTGELFF	TGTGCCAGCAGCGGGGGACAGATTGGAACCGGGGAGCTGTTTTTT
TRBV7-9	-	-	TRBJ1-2	CASSSQAYGYTF	TGTGCCAGCAGCTCACAGGCCTATGGCTACACCTTC
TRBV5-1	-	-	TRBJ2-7	CASSSGDSPYEQYF	TGCGCCAGCAGCTCAGGTGACAGTCCCTACGAGCAGTACTTC
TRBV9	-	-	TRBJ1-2	CASSSQSQGGLGYTF	TGTGCCAGCAGCTCCCAGTCACAGGGCGGGTTGGGCTACACCTTC
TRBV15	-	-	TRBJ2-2	CATSRGEAGELFF	TGTGCCACCAGCAGAGGAGAGGCCGGGGAGCTGTTTTTT
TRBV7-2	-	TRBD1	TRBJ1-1	CASSVQTGMNTEAFF	TGTGCCAGCAGCGTACAGACAGGGATGAACACTGAAGCTTTCTTT
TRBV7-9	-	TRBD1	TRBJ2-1	CASSLGGQVEQFF	TGTGCCAGCAGCTTAGGGGGACAGGTTGAGCAGTTCTTC
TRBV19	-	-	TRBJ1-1	CASSIEFGTRLMNTEAFF	TGTGCCAGTAGTATTGAGTTCGGGACAAGGCTTATGAACACTGAAGCTTTCTTT
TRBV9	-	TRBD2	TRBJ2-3	CASSALAGVGTDTQYF	TGTGCCAGCAGCGCACTAGCGGGAGTGGGCACAGATACGCAGTATTTT
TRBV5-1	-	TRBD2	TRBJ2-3	CASSLAELAGPGTQYF	TGCGCCAGCAGCTTGGCGGAACTAGCGGGCCCAGGGACGCAGTATTTT
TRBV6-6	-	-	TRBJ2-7	CASSRTSNYEQYF	TGTGCCAGCAGCCGAACATCAAACTACGAGCAGTACTTC
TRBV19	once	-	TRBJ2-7	CASKGQEGGAYEQYF	TGTGCCAGTAAAGGACAGGAAGGAGGGGCATACGAGCAGTACTTC
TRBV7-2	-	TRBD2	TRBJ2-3	CASSLASGGQNTQYF	TGTGCCAGCAGCTTGGCTAGCGGGGGCCAAAATACGCAGTATTTT
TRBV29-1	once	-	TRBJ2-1	CSVDPGLIDEQFF	TGCAGCGTTGACCCGGGATTAATCGATGAGCAGTTCTTC
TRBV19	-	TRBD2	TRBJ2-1	CASSIRLAGGYEQFF	TGTGCCAGTAGTATTCGACTAGCGGGAGGCTATGAGCAGTTCTTC
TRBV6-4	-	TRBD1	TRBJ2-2	CASSRDRNTGELFF	TGTGCCAGCAGCAGGGACAGAAACACCGGGGAGCTGTTTTTT
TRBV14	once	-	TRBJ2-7	CASSQKRGFGRDEQYF	TGTGCCAGCAGCCAAAAAAGGGGTTTTGGACGGGACGAGCAGTACTTC
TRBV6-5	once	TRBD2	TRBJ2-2	CASRAGLADTGELFF	TGTGCCAGCAGAGCGGGACTAGCGGACACCGGGGAGCTGTTTTTT